The clone carrying this T cell receptor (beta chain) is a singleton in its sample. The protocol was immunoSEQ multiplex PCR, while the TCRdb copy is restricted to in-frame clones and leaves out a portion. In the table there are just over 150,000 clones, roughly 92% of which are singletons. This sample was included in a study of control samples from healthy donors and cancer patients. This CDR3 region has 18 residues. The germline gives CDR1 LGHDT, CDR2 YNNKEL (reference sequence). Trimming took 4 bases from V and 0 from J; bases not matched to a gene: 7. Material: blood. The receptor comes from a man aged 50 to 59 in good health. The J gene is TRBJ2-6, the V gene TRBV3-1 (or the pseudogene TRBV3-2); TRBD1 agrees at 9 bases. This CDR3 reads CASSRQDRGGSGANVLTF. The CDR3 region has the DNA TGTGCCAGCAGCCGACAGGACAGGGGCGGCTCTGGGGCCAACGTCCTGACTTTC.